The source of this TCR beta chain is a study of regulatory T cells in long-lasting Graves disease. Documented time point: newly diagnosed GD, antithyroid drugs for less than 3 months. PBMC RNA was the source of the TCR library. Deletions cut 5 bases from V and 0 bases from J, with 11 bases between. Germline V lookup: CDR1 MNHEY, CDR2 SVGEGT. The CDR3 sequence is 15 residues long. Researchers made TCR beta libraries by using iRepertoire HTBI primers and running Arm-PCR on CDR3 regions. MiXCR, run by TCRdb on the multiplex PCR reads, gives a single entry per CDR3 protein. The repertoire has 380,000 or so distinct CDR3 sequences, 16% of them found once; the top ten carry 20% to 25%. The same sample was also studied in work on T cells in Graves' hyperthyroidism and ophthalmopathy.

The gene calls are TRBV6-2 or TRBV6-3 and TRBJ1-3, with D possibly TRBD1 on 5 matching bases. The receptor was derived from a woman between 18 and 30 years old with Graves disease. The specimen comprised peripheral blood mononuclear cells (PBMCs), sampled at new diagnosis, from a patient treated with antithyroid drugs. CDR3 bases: TGTGCCAGCAGTGGGGGGGGGGGCTCTGGAAACACCATATATTTT. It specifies CASSGGGGSGNTIYF.